This T cell receptor beta chain originates from a study of blood T cell repertoires in COVID-19 (dated by TCRdb to 2020 to 2022). About the full investigation: The collaborator samples originated in the United States, Italy and Spain and spanned the acute and convalescent phases of COVID-19. The dataset comprised deeply sampled blood TCRbeta repertoires from subjects exposed to, actively infected with, or recovered from COVID-19. Samples were obtained from the ongoing ImmuneRACE study (first 160 participants) and from over 1,000 subjects provided by 6 global collaborators. The material from the prospective study consisted of cDNA or gDNA derived from T cells, B-cell-depleted T cells, or PBMCs. The repertoires were released in a freely available public database intended as a resource for research on the immune response to SARS-CoV-2. Where available, HLA class I and class II types were taken from metadata supplied by the sample provider and were not determined by assay-based typing. Sample metadata almost always included a de-identified subject ID, COVID-19 status, age in years and sex.

Each collaborating institution followed its own protocols to collect whole blood in K2EDTA tubes. Collaborator samples were shipped for TCRbeta analysis as frozen whole blood, isolated PBMCs, or DNA extracted from either sample type. Reading from cysteine to phenylalanine, the CDR3 counts 14 amino acids. The kept DNA is CDR3 alone, 42 bases in frame from the first base. CDR1 and CDR2 are read off the germline V gene as SGHTA and FQGNSA. V drops 6 bases and J drops 9 bases, leaving 21 bases in between. The full study reports these points: How much clinical and demographic metadata was included differed by source and by participant, and the metadata was provided uncurated.

The immunoSEQ Assay, a bias-controlled multiplex PCR, was used to amplify TCRbeta CDR3 regions from genomic DNA. On the authors' methods: Within the assay, amplification of reference gene primers was used to estimate how many nucleated cells each sample contained. To quantify the absolute abundance of each unique TCRbeta CDR3 rearrangement, sequence reads were collapsed and filtered. For each sample, productive Simpson clonality was calculated by taking the square root of Simpson's diversity index across productive rearrangements. In its TCRdb copy, this immuneACCESS table keeps in-frame sequences only and misses some clones. Where compared with another copy, unresolved V genes explain less than half of these, and the others have no known cause. The DNA gave D and trimming, while V, J and clone size come from that table. The sample contains approximately 61,000 clones, 86% of them found a single time. The leading ten clones occupy roughly 14% of the sample.

About this clone itself: What this receptor recognizes is not known. Per-base qualities were not stored, and no clone one base away is much larger.

The source is a human donor in a cohort sampled during active COVID-19. Source material: peripheral blood. The chain was built from TRBV7-2 and TRBJ2-7; matching of 7 bases hints at TRBD2 as the D gene. The CDR3 corresponds to CASRGGALRGTQYF. The sequenced DNA is TGTGCCAGCAGAGGGGGGGCTCTTCGTGGAACGCAGTACTTC.